This TCR beta chain was observed in a study of blood T cell repertoires in COVID-19 (TCRdb year 2020). Describing the broader study: The collaborator samples originated in the United States, Italy and Spain and spanned the acute and convalescent phases of COVID-19. The prospective study material was composed of cDNA or gDNA derived from T cells, B-cell-depleted T cells, or PBMCs. The dataset comprised deeply sampled blood TCRbeta repertoires from subjects exposed to, actively infected with, or recovered from COVID-19. A freely available public database, intended as a resource for researchers studying the immune response to SARS-CoV-2, is where the repertoires were released. Samples came from the ongoing ImmuneRACE study (first 160 participants) plus 1,254 subjects from 6 global collaborators. Sample metadata almost always included a de-identified subject ID, COVID-19 status, age in years and sex. Where HLA class I and class II types were available, the types were taken from metadata supplied by the sample provider, not from assay-based typing.

For CDR1 and CDR2, the germline V gene lists MDHEN and SYDVKM. V trim: 6 bases; J trim: 5 bases; unmatched bases: 18. The CDR3 runs 17 amino acids, cysteine and phenylalanine included. Just CDR3 DNA is preserved here, 51 bases in frame from base 1. The paper as a whole reports these results and caveats: The quantity of clinical and demographic metadata differed by source and by participant and was supplied without curation.

As regards this clone: Which antigen it targets is not known. Within one base of it there is no much larger clone, and no base qualities were kept.

The collaborating institutions used their own protocols to collect whole blood in K2EDTA tubes. For TCRbeta analysis, collaborators shipped samples in one of three forms: frozen whole blood, isolated PBMCs, or DNA extracted from either of those sample types. TCRbeta CDR3 regions were amplified from genomic DNA using the immunoSEQ Assay, a bias-controlled multiplex PCR. On the authors' methods: The number of nucleated cells in each sample was estimated by amplification of reference gene primers within the assay. Sequence reads were collapsed and filtered to measure the absolute abundance of every unique TCRbeta CDR3 rearrangement. For each sample, productive Simpson clonality was calculated as the square root of Simpson's diversity index over productive rearrangements. TCRdb's version of the immuneACCESS table is confined to in-frame rearrangements and falls short of the full clone set. An unresolved V gene accounts for under half of the shortfall where checked; the remainder is of unknown origin. Clonal size and the V and J genes are those of that table, whereas D and trimming came from the DNA. Counted in this sample were over 200,000 clones; roughly nine tenths of them appeared once. Of the sample, 1.9% is held by the ten largest clones.

What was sequenced was peripheral blood. The chain is encoded by TRBV28 joined to TRBJ1-2; TRBD1 matches 7 bases in the middle. This clonotype originated in a middle-aged man with active or convalescent COVID-19. This receptor has the CDR3 CASSPPQGSVGEYGYTF. In nucleotide form, the sequence is TGTGCCAGCAGCCCGCCACAGGGGTCGGTGGGGGAGTATGGCTACACCTTC.